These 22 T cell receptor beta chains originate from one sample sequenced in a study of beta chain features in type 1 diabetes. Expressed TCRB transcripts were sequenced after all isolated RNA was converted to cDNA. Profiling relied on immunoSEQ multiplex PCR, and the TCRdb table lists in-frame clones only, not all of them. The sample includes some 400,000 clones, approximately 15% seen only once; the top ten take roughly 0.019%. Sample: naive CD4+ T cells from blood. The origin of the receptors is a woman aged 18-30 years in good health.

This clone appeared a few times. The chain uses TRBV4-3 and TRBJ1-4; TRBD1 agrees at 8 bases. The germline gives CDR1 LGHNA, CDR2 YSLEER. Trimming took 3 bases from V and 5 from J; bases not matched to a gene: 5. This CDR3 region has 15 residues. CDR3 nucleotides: TGCGCCAGCAGCCAGGAAGACAGGGGAAATGAAAAACTGTTTTTT. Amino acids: CASSQEDRGNEKLFF.

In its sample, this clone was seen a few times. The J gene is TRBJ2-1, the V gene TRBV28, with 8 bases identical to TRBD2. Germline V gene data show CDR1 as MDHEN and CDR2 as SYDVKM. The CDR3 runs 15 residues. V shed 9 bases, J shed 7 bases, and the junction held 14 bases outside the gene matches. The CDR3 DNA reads TGTGCCAGTCGGGAGGCGGGAGGTGTACATAATGAGCAGTTCTTC. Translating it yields CASREAGGVHNEQFF.

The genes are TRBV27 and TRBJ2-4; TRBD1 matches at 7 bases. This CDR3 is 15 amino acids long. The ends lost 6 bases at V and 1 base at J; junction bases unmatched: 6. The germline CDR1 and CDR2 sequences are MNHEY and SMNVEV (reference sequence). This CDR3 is CASSRTGVAKNIQYF. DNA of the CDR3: TGTGCCAGCAGCCGCACAGGGGTGGCCAAAAACATTCAGTACTTC.

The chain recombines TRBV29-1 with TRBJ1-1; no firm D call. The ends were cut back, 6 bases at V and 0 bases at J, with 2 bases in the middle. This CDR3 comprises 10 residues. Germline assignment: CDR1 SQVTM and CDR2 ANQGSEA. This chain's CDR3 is CSVMNTEAFF. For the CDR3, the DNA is TGCAGCGTCATGAACACTGAAGCTTTCTTT.

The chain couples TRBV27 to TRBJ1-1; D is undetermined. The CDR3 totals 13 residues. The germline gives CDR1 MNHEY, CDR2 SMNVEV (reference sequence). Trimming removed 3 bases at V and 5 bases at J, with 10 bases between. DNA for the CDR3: TGTGCCAGCAGTTTTGGCAGGAGGACTGAAGCTTTCTTT. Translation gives CASSFGRRTEAFF.

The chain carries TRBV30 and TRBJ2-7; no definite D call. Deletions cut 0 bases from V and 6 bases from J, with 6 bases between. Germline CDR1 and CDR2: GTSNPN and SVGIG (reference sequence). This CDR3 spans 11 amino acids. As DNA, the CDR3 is TGTGCCTGGAGTGTGGCTCGCGAGCAGTACTTC. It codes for CAWSVAREQYF.

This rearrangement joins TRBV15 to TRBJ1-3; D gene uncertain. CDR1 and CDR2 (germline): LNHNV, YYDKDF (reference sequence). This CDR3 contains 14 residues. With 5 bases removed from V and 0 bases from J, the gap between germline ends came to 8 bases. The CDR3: CATSYGLSGNTIYF. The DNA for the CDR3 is TGTGCCACCAGCTATGGCCTCTCTGGAAACACCATATATTTT.

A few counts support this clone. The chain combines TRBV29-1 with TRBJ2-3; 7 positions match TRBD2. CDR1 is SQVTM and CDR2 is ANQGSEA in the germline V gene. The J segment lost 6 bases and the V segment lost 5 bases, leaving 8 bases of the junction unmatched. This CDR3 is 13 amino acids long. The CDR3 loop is CSVSGLVLDTQYF. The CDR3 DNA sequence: TGCAGCGTTTCCGGACTAGTTTTGGATACGCAGTATTTT.

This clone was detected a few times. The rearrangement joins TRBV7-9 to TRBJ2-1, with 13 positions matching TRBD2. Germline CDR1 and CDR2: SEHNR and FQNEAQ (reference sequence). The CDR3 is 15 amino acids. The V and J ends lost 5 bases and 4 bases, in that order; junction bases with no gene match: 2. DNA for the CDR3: TGTGCCAGCAGCGTGGGACTAGCGGGGTACAATGAGCAGTTCTTC. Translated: CASSVGLAGYNEQFF.

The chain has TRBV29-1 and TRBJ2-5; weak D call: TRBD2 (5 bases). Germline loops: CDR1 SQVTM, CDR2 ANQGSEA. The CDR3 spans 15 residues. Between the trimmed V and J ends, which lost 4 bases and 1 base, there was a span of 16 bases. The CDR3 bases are TGCAGCGTTGTAATGCGGGTGGAGCCCCAAGAGACCCAGTACTTC. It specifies CSVVMRVEPQETQYF.

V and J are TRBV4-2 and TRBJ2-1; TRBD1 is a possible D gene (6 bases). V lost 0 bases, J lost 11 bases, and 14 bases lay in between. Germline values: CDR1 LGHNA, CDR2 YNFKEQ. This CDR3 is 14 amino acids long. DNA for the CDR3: TGTGCCAGCAGCCAAGATGGAGAACGGGACAAGCAGTTCTTC. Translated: CASSQDGERDKQFF.

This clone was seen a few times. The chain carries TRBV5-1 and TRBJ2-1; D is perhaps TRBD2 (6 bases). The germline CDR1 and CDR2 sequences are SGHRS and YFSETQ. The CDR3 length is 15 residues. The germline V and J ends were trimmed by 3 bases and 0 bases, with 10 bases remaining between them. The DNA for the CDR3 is TGCGCCAGCAGCTGGGACGGGAGCTCCTACAATGAGCAGTTCTTC. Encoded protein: CASSWDGSSYNEQFF.

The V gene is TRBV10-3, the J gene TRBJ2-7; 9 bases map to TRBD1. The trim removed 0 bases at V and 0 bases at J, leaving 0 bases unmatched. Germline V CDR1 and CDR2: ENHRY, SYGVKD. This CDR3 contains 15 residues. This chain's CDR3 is CAISESGQGSYEQYF. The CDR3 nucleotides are TGTGCCATCAGTGAGTCGGGACAGGGCTCCTACGAGCAGTACTTC.

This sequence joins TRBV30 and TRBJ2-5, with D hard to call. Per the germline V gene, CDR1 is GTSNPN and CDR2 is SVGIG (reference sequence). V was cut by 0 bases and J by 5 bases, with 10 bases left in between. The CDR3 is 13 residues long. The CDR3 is CAWSVELPETQYF. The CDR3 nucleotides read TGTGCCTGGAGTGTAGAGCTCCCGGAGACCCAGTACTTC.

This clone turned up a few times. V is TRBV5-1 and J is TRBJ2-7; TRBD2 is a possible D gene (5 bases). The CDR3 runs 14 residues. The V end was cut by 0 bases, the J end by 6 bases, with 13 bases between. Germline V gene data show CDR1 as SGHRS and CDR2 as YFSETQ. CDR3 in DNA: TGCGCCAGCAGCTTGGGAGGGATCGAGGGCGAGCAGTACTTC. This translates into CASSLGGIEGEQYF.

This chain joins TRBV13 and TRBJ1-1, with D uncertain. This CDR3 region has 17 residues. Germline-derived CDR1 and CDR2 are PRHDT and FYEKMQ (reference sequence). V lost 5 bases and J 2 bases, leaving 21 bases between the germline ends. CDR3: CASSPRLAGFLNTEAFF. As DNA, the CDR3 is TGTGCCAGCAGCCCCCGACTGGCGGGGTTCCTTAACACTGAAGCTTTCTTT.

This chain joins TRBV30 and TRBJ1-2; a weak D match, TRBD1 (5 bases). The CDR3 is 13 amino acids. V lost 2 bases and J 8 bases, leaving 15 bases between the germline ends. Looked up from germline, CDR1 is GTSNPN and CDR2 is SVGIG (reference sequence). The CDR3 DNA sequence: TGTGCCTGGAGTCGGCAGGGTCCGTTGGGCTACACCTTC. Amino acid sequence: CAWSRQGPLGYTF.

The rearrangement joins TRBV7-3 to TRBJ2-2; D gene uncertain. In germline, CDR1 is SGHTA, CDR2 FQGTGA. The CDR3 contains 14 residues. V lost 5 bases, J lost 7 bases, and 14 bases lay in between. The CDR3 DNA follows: TGTGCCAGCAGCGTCACACGCCTCGACGGGGAGCTGTTTTTT. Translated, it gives CASSVTRLDGELFF. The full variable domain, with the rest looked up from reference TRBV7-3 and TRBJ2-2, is GAGVSQTPSNKVTEKGKYVELRCDPISGHTALYWYRQSLGQGPEFLIYFQGTGAADDSGLPNDRFFAVRPEGSVSTLKIQRTERGDSAVYLCASSVTRLDGELFFGEGSRLTVL.

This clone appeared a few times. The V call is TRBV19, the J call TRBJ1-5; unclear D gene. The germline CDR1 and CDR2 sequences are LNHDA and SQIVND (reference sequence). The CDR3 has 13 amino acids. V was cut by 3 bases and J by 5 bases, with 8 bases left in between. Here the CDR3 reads CASSMRRDQPQHF. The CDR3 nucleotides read TGTGCCAGTAGTATGAGGAGGGATCAGCCCCAGCATTTT. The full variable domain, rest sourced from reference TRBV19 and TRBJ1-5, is DGGITQSPKYLFRKEGQNVTLSCEQNLNHDAMYWYRQDPGQGLRLIYYSQIVNDFQKGDIAEGYSVSREKKESFPLTVTSAQKNPTAFYLCASSMRRDQPQHFGDGTRLSIL.

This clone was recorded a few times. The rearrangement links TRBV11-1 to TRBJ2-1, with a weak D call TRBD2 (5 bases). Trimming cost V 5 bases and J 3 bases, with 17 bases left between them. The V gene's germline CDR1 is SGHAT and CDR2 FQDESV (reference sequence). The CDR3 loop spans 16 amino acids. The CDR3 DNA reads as TGTGCCAGCAGCCTCTTAACTGGACTCTTCTACAATGAGCAGTTCTTC. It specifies CASSLLTGLFYNEQFF.

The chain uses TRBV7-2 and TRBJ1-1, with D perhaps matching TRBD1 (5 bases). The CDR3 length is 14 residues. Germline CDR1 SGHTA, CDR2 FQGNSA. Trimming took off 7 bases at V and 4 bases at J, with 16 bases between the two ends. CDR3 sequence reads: CASTRVRVGTEAFF. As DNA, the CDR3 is TGTGCCAGCACACGCGTCAGGGTGGGCACTGAAGCTTTCTTT. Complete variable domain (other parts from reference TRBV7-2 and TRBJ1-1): GAGVSQSPSNKVTEKGKDVELRCDPISGHTALYWYRQSLGQGLEFLIYFQGNSAPDKSGLPSDRFSAERTGGSVSTLTIQRTQQEDSAVYLCASTRVRVGTEAFFGQGTRLTVV.

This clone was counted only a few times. The CDR3 sequence: CAWSVSDGTEAFF. The CDR3 coding sequence is TGTGCCTGGAGTGTATCAGATGGCACTGAAGCTTTCTTT. The rearrangement joins TRBV30 to TRBJ1-1; D call uncertain. This CDR3 has 13 residues. Germline values: CDR1 GTSNPN, CDR2 SVGIG (reference sequence). The V gene lost 0 bases and the J gene lost 4 bases, with 9 bases spanning the gap. Drawing the rest from reference TRBV30 and TRBJ1-1, the complete variable domain is SQTIHQWPATLVQPVGSPLSLECTVEGTSNPNLYWYRQAAGRGLQLLFYSVGIGQISSEVPQNLSASRPQDRQFILSSKKLLLSDSGFYLCAWSVSDGTEAFFGQGTRLTVV.